These 24 T cell receptor beta chains share one sample of origin, sequenced in a study of cytomegalovirus exposure and HLA in healthy donors. TCRdb's table, derived via immunoSEQ multiplex PCR, lists solely in-frame clones and lacks some. The sample includes more than 300,000 clones, around 86% of them seen just once. Sequences were obtained from PBMCs. The receptor set was obtained from a woman between 18 and 29 years old in good health and CMV-seronegative.

J is TRBJ2-5 and V is TRBV5-1; perhaps TRBD2 as D (6 bases). The length of the CDR3 is 17 residues. The germline V and J ends were trimmed by 2 bases and 8 bases, with 25 bases remaining between them. Per germline, CDR1 SGHRS and CDR2 YFSETQ. CDR3 in DNA: TGCGCCAGCAGCTTCGGTAGCGGCGGAGTGGGGGTTAGTACCCAGTACTTC. This codes for CASSFGSGGVGVSTQYF.

This chain connects TRBV2 to TRBJ2-1; perhaps TRBD2 as D (5 bases). V was shortened by 4 bases and J by 9 bases, with 16 bases between the two germline ends. In germline, CDR1 is SNHLY, CDR2 FYNNEI. The CDR3 is 14 residues long. As DNA, the CDR3 is TGTGCCAGCAGTGTCTCTTACGGAGGCGGTGAGCAGTTCTTC. Its protein is CASSVSYGGGEQFF.

This clone has only a few counts. The chain links TRBV7-9 to TRBJ2-3; 7 nucleotides match TRBD1. This CDR3 spans 13 amino acids. V trimming: 10 bases; J trimming: 1 base; junction bases outside the gene matches: 5. Per the germline V gene, CDR1 is SEHNR and CDR2 is FQNEAQ (reference sequence). In nucleotides, the CDR3 is TGTGCCACTCATACAGGGGGCACAGATACGCAGTATTTT. This gives the protein CATHTGGTDTQYF.

The rearrangement uses TRBV6-5 and TRBJ1-1, with TRBD1 matching 7 bases. Germline V gene data show CDR1 as MNHEY and CDR2 as SVGAGI. This CDR3 has 13 residues. J was trimmed by 11 bases and V by 3 bases; bases with no gene match: 9. CDR3 amino acids: CASSYKAGRGAFF. CDR3 bases: TGTGCCAGCAGTTATAAGGCAGGCAGGGGGGCTTTCTTT.

The V and J genes are TRBV11-1 and TRBJ2-2; 9 bases are shared with TRBD2. J was trimmed by 0 bases and V by 1 base; bases with no gene match: 0. The CDR3 is 16 residues long. Germline-derived CDR1 and CDR2 are SGHAT and FQDESV (reference sequence). DNA for the CDR3: TGTGCCAGCAGCTTAGTAGCGGGGGCGAACACCGGGGAGCTGTTTTTT. It is translated as CASSLVAGANTGELFF.

The J gene is TRBJ2-1, the V gene TRBV5-1; a possible D gene is TRBD1 (6 bases). The germline V gene encodes CDR1 SGHRS and CDR2 YFSETQ. The CDR3 contains 15 residues. The V gene lost 4 bases and the J gene lost 0 bases, with 11 bases spanning the gap. CDR3 in DNA: TGCGCCAGCAGCGGGGGACAAAGCTCCTACAATGAGCAGTTCTTC. Its protein product is CASSGGQSSYNEQFF.

CDR3 DNA: TGTGCCAGCTCACCGGGACTAGCTATTAACTCCTACGAGCAGTACTTC. Its protein is CASSPGLAINSYEQYF. This chain connects TRBV18 to TRBJ2-7; 9 bases line up with TRBD2. From germline, CDR1 is KGHSH and CDR2 LQKENI. The CDR3 runs to 16 residues. J was trimmed by 0 bases and V by 3 bases; bases with no gene match: 6.

Points on this clone: Mismatch with germline at one junction end may stem from a read error. The chain employs TRBV4-1 and TRBJ2-7; 9 nucleotides line up with TRBD1. Germline CDR1 MGHRA, CDR2 YSYEKL. This CDR3 comprises 17 residues. The CDR3 sequence: CASSQPGQGPSSDEQYF. For the CDR3, the DNA is TGCGCCAGCAGCCAACCGGGACAGGGCCCCTCCTCCGACGAGCAGTACTTC.

This rearrangement joins TRBV19 to TRBJ1-4, with 11 bases fitting TRBD1. Germline loops: CDR1 LNHDA, CDR2 SQIVND (reference sequence). There are 15 residues in the CDR3. V shed 6 bases and J 8 bases; nucleotides not matched to a gene: 8. CDR3 protein: CASRTSGTGGEKLFF. The CDR3 nucleotides read TGTGCCAGTAGAACATCCGGGACAGGGGGAGAAAAACTGTTTTTT.

This clone was seen only a few times. The rearrangement links TRBV2 to TRBJ1-2; a possible D gene is TRBD1 (5 bases). This CDR3 is built from 14 residues. Germline V CDR1 and CDR2: SNHLY, FYNNEI. V shed 4 bases and J shed 0 bases, with 9 bases lying between them. In DNA form, the CDR3 reads TGTGCCAGCAGTGGGGCAGGGCCTAACTATGGCTACACCTTC. It encodes CASSGAGPNYGYTF.

The chain combines TRBV28 with TRBJ2-5; tentatively, D is TRBD1 (6 bases). V was cut by 4 bases and J by 7 bases, with 10 bases left in between. This CDR3 comprises 12 residues. The V gene's germline CDR1 is MDHEN and CDR2 SYDVKM. The CDR3 reads CASSWVGGTQYF. DNA of the CDR3: TGTGCCAGCAGTTGGGTAGGGGGGACCCAGTACTTC.

This chain uses TRBV9 with TRBJ2-3, with 10 bases identical to TRBD2. V lost 6 bases to trimming and J lost 1 base; unmatched junction nucleotides: 8. The CDR3 has 16 amino acids. Germline CDR1 SGDLS, CDR2 YYNGEE. The CDR3 DNA is TGTGCCAGCACTCCCGGGACTAGCGACCGCACAGATACGCAGTATTTT. Translated: CASTPGTSDRTDTQYF. Based on the CDR3 plus reference TRBV9 and TRBJ2-3, the full variable domain is DSGVTQTPKHLITATGQRVTLRCSPRSGDLSVYWYQQSLDQGLQFLIQYYNGEERAKGNILERFSAQQFPDLHSELNLSSLELGDSALYFCASTPGTSDRTDTQYFGPGTRLTVL.

This clone was recorded a few times. The chain couples TRBV28 to TRBJ2-5, with 7 bases aligning to TRBD2. The CDR3 contains 15 residues. V shed 6 bases, J shed 3 bases, and the junction held 10 bases outside the gene matches. Per the germline V gene, CDR1 is MDHEN and CDR2 is SYDVKM. The CDR3 DNA is TGTGCCAGCAGCCCCCGCGGGGGTTCAGAAGAGACCCAGTACTTC. Its protein product is CASSPRGGSEETQYF.

The J gene is TRBJ2-3, the V gene TRBV27; 7 positions agree with TRBD2. V shed 5 bases, J shed 6 bases, and the junction held 11 bases outside the gene matches. This CDR3 is 15 amino acids long. CDR1 MNHEY and CDR2 SMNVEV come from the germline V gene (reference sequence). The CDR3 loop reads CASSTWREMGDTQYF. The CDR3 coding sequence is TGTGCCAGCAGTACCTGGCGGGAGATGGGTGATACGCAGTATTTT.

The chain links TRBV13 to TRBJ2-5; 9 nucleotides line up with TRBD1. Germline values: CDR1 PRHDT, CDR2 FYEKMQ (reference sequence). The CDR3 spans 18 residues. The trim removed 5 bases at V and 5 bases at J, leaving 18 bases unmatched. The CDR3 sequence is CASSLTYSGTGKMETQYF. DNA of the CDR3: TGTGCCAGCAGCCTCACTTACTCCGGGACAGGGAAGATGGAGACCCAGTACTTC.

V is TRBV5-5 and J is TRBJ2-7; D unresolved. V lost 4 bases to trimming and J lost 7 bases, with 15 bases between them. The CDR3 is 13 residues long. Germline values: CDR1 SGHKS, CDR2 YYEKEE (reference sequence). CDR3 coding DNA: TGTGCCAGCAGCCTAGTAGGTTGGTCAGAGCAGTACTTC. This gives the protein CASSLVGWSEQYF.

The chain carries TRBV29-1 and TRBJ2-7; 11 nucleotides align to TRBD1. CDR1 SQVTM and CDR2 ANQGSEA come from the germline V gene. V shed 4 bases and J 3 bases; nucleotides not matched to a gene: 5. The length of the CDR3 is 14 residues. This CDR3 reads CSVVGTGGSYEQYF. The CDR3 nucleotides are TGCAGCGTTGTAGGGACAGGGGGGAGCTACGAGCAGTACTTC.

The genes are TRBV5-1 and TRBJ1-1; D call uncertain. Germline V CDR1 and CDR2: SGHRS, YFSETQ. V lost 3 bases, J lost 0 bases, and 9 bases lay in between. The CDR3 covers 14 residues. CDR3 in amino acids: CASSSYLMNTEAFF. In DNA form, the CDR3 reads TGCGCCAGCAGCTCCTACCTGATGAACACTGAAGCTTTCTTT.

The chain links TRBV5-8 to TRBJ1-1; the D is unclear. Trimming removed 6 bases from V and 0 bases from J, with 6 bases in between. Germline CDR1 reads SGHTS; CDR2 reads YDEGEE. This CDR3 spans 12 amino acids. DNA for the CDR3: TGTGCCAGCACCTCAGTGAACACTGAAGCTTTCTTT. Encoded protein: CASTSVNTEAFF.

The chain carries TRBV19 and TRBJ2-7; D is ambiguous. This CDR3 has 14 amino acids. Germline assignment: CDR1 LNHDA and CDR2 SQIVND (reference sequence). V lost 10 bases and J 6 bases, leaving 22 bases between the germline ends. The CDR3 DNA follows: TGTGCCACCGCGAAATCGTACTTTCCCTTCGAGCAGTACTTC. Translation: CATAKSYFPFEQYF.

This chain connects TRBV7-2 to TRBJ2-7, with 8 bases lining up with TRBD1. This CDR3 has 15 residues. The ends lost 5 bases at V and 4 bases at J; junction bases unmatched: 10. The germline V gene encodes CDR1 SGHTA and CDR2 FQGNSA. For the CDR3, the DNA is TGTGCCAGCAGCCTGACAGGGGACAGCCGGTACGAGCAGTACTTC. Translated: CASSLTGDSRYEQYF.

This clone has only a few counts. V and J are TRBV2 and TRBJ2-7, with 7 bases that match TRBD1. Germline loops: CDR1 SNHLY, CDR2 FYNNEI. V lost 3 bases to trimming and J lost 4 bases; unmatched junction nucleotides: 6. This CDR3 is built from 14 residues. This chain's CDR3 is CASSDTGAGYEQYF. Written as DNA, the CDR3 is TGTGCCAGCAGTGATACAGGGGCCGGGTACGAGCAGTACTTC. The whole variable domain, remainder taken from reference TRBV2 and TRBJ2-7, is EPEVTQTPSHQVTQMGQEVILRCVPISNHLYFYWYRQILGQKVEFLVSFYNNEISEKSEIFDDQFSVERPDGSNFTLKIRSTKLEDSAMYFCASSDTGAGYEQYFGPGTRLTVT.

This sequence joins TRBV19 and TRBJ2-1; 7 nucleotides match TRBD1. J was trimmed by 8 bases and V by 3 bases; bases with no gene match: 10. CDR1 LNHDA and CDR2 SQIVND come from the germline V gene (reference sequence). This CDR3 is built from 15 residues. CDR3 amino acids: CASSIGTVQRDEQFF. The CDR3 DNA reads as TGTGCCAGTAGTATCGGGACAGTCCAGCGCGATGAGCAGTTCTTC. Supplemented by reference TRBV19 and TRBJ2-1, the full variable domain reads DGGITQSPKYLFRKEGQNVTLSCEQNLNHDAMYWYRQDPGQGLRLIYYSQIVNDFQKGDIAEGYSVSREKKESFPLTVTSAQKNPTAFYLCASSIGTVQRDEQFFGPGTRLTVL.

The chain recombines TRBV28 with TRBJ2-7; 8 bases are a match to TRBD1. V dropped 5 bases and J dropped 2; count of bases not matched to a gene: 5. The CDR3 length is 14 residues. CDR1 MDHEN and CDR2 SYDVKM come from the germline V gene. The CDR3 DNA follows: TGTGCCAGCAGTAGGGACAGGATCACCTACGAGCAGTACTTC. Protein product: CASSRDRITYEQYF.